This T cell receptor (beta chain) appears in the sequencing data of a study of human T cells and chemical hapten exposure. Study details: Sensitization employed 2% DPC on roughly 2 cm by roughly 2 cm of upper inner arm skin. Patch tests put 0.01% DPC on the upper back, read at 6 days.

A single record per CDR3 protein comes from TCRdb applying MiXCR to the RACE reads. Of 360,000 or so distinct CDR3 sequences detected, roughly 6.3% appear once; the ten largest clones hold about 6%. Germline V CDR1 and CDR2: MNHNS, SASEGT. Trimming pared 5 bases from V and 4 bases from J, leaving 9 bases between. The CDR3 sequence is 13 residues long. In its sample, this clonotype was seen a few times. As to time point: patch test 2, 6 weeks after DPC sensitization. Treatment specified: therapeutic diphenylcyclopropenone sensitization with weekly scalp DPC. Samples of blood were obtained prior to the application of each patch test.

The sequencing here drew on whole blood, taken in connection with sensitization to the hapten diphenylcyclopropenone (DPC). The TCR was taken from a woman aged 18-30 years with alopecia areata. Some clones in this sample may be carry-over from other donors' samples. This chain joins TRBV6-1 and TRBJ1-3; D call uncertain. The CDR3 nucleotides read TGTGCCAGCAGTTCCTACCTGGGAAACACCATATATTTT. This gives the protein CASSSYLGNTIYF.